One and the same sample provided the 3 T cell receptor beta chains below, sequenced in a study of Graves' ophthalmopathy and Graves' hyperthyroidism. Amplification of the TCR beta CDR3 regions used RNA transcripts (as template). The workflow started with a first-round RT-PCR run with HTBI primers and then moved on to a second-round multiplex PCR. Using its own MiXCR run on the multiplex PCR reads, TCRdb lists one record per CDR3 protein. The data show 220,000 or so distinct CDR3 sequences, approximately 21% seen once. Specimen: peripheral blood. The receptors here all came from a woman aged 45-59 years with Graves' ophthalmopathy.

The chain joins TRBV20-1 to TRBJ2-7; 13 bases map to TRBD2. V lost 4 bases and J lost 2; bases outside the gene matches: 8. The CDR3 is 16 amino acids. Germline lookup yields CDR1 DFQATT and CDR2 SNEGSKA (reference sequence). The CDR3 region is CSANDRTSGRTYEQYF. The CDR3 nucleotides read TGCAGTGCTAACGACCGGACTAGCGGGAGAACCTACGAGCAGTACTTC.

This clonotype showed up many times. V is TRBV6-2 or TRBV6-3 and J is TRBJ2-7; 7 bases are a match to TRBD2. The ends lost 5 bases at V and 0 bases at J; junction bases unmatched: 4. Germline V CDR1 and CDR2: MNHEY, SVGEGT. The CDR3 length is 14 residues. CDR3 in DNA: TGTGCCAGCAGTCCACAGCGGGACTCCTACGAGCAGTACTTC. As protein: CASSPQRDSYEQYF.

This chain connects TRBV5-1 to TRBJ2-2; D is possibly TRBD1 (6 bases). V was pared by 3 bases and J by 1 base, with 10 bases between. The CDR3 runs 15 residues. Germline V gene sequence: CDR1 SGHRS, CDR2 YFSETQ. CDR3 sequence: CASSYETGNTGELFF. In DNA, the CDR3 is TGCGCCAGCAGCTACGAGACAGGGAACACCGGGGAGCTGTTTTTT.